A single sample is the source of the 7 T cell receptor beta chains below, sequenced in a study of T cell responses to AZD1222 COVID-19 vaccine. Produced via immunoSEQ multiplex PCR; TCRdb's table is partial and in-frame only. The sample lists 110,000 to 150,000 clones; around nine tenths were seen once. The sequencing used peripheral blood, collected on day 0 of AZD1222 vaccination. The receptors here all came from an adult in good health.

The gene calls are TRBV27 and TRBJ2-1; 16 positions match TRBD2. Losses at the gene ends were 4 bases for V and 8 bases for J; bases not matched to a gene: 5. Looked up from germline, CDR1 is MNHEY and CDR2 is SMNVEV (reference sequence). The CDR3 consists of 16 residues. The CDR3 loop reads CASSSGTSGRVDEQFF. CDR3 nucleotide sequence: TGTGCCAGCAGTTCCGGGACTAGCGGGAGGGTTGATGAGCAGTTCTTC.

The DNA of the CDR3 is TGCAGCGTAACCGGGACAGGGGACCACGAGCAGTACTTC. Its translation is CSVTGTGDHEQYF. The gene calls are TRBV29-1 and TRBJ2-7; TRBD1 matches 10 bases. There are 13 residues in the CDR3. V gave up 6 bases and J gave up 5 bases; unmatched junction bases: 7. Germline V lookup: CDR1 SQVTM, CDR2 ANQGSEA.

The V call is TRBV4-3, the J call TRBJ1-5; no firm D call. CDR3 length: 17 amino acids. Between the trimmed V and J ends, which lost 5 bases and 1 base, there was a span of 18 bases. Germline CDR1 and CDR2: LGHNA and YSLEER. The CDR3 sequence is CASSSRASPPSNQPQHF. CDR3 sequence (DNA): TGCGCCAGCAGCTCCCGGGCCTCTCCACCCAGCAATCAGCCCCAGCATTTT.

The chain employs TRBV19 and TRBJ2-1; 12 bases match TRBD1. Germline V gene sequence: CDR1 LNHDA, CDR2 SQIVND (reference sequence). Germline trimming cut 10 bases from V and 7 bases from J; bases unmatched to any gene: 11. The CDR3 loop spans 15 amino acids. The CDR3 nucleotides read TGTGCCACAAATGGGGACAGGGGGCGAGGAAATGAGCAGTTCTTC. Amino acid sequence: CATNGDRGRGNEQFF.

This chain joins TRBV11-2 and TRBJ1-2; D gene uncertain. This CDR3 contains 16 residues. Germline V gene data show CDR1 as SGHAT and CDR2 as FQNNGV. V was cut by 1 base and J by 0 bases, with 12 bases left in between. CDR3 in amino acids: CASSLGTRIANYGYTF. The CDR3 region has the DNA TGTGCCAGCAGCTTAGGAACAAGAATAGCTAACTATGGCTACACCTTC.

The CDR3 is CASSYSTSGSYNEQFF. The CDR3 nucleotides read TGTGCCAGCAGTTACAGCACTAGCGGCTCCTACAATGAGCAGTTCTTC. The V call is TRBV6-5, the J call TRBJ2-1, with 8 bases identical to TRBD2. Per the germline V gene, CDR1 is MNHEY and CDR2 is SVGAGI. The CDR3 runs to 16 residues. Trimming removed 2 bases from V and 0 bases from J; junction bases left unmatched: 3.

The chain carries TRBV15 and TRBJ1-2; the D is unclear. The CDR3 length is 15 residues. Germline CDR1 and CDR2: LNHNV and YYDKDF (reference sequence). Trimming took off 1 base at V and 6 bases at J, with 15 bases between the two ends. The DNA of the CDR3 is TGTGCCACCAGCAGAGGGTCGGGCCGGGGAGATGGCTACACCTTC. Protein product: CATSRGSGRGDGYTF.